The 17 T cell receptor beta chains below were found in one sample sequenced in a study of vaccination and CD4 T cells after COVID-19. Their target antigens are unknown. Stated treatment: roughly 10-day PBMC culture with coronavirus spike peptide pools or control peptides (ViraFEST assay). The Oncomine TCR Beta short-read assay was applied to DNA of cultured CD4+ T cells. One entry per CDR3 protein, called by TCRdb with MiXCR from the PCR reads. Of roughly 13,000 distinct CDR3 sequences in the sample, just under 35% were seen once. Sequenced sample: CD4+ T cells from blood, cultured in vitro. The receptors were gathered from a human donor who had recovered from COVID-19.

This clonotype has more than one count but fewer than ten. The rearrangement uses TRBV19 and TRBJ2-7, with 14 bases lining up with TRBD2. Germline V lookup: CDR1 LNHDA, CDR2 SQIVND (reference sequence). CDR3 length: 14 amino acids. J lost 3 bases, V lost 5 bases, and 0 bases had no gene match. The CDR3 sequence is CASSGTSGSYEQYF. CDR3 nucleotides: TGTGCCAGTAGTGGGACTAGCGGGAGCTACGAGCAGTACTTC.

In this sample, this clonotype turned up a few times. This chain uses TRBV28 with TRBJ1-5, with 7 bases aligning to TRBD1. The CDR3 length is 14 residues. The trim removed 8 bases at V and 1 base at J, leaving 5 bases unmatched. CDR1 is MDHEN and CDR2 is SYDVKM in the germline V gene. DNA for the CDR3: TGTGCCAGCCGGGAGGGGGCGAGCAATCAGCCCCAGCATTTT. Protein: CASREGASNQPQHF.

V gene TRBV28 combines with J gene TRBJ2-3, with 7 bases lining up with TRBD2. Unmatched junction bases numbered 5, after V lost 2 bases and J lost 6 bases. The CDR3 length is 14 residues. Per the germline V gene, CDR1 is MDHEN and CDR2 is SYDVKM. CDR3 bases: TGTGCCAGCAGTTTAGGGGCGGGGGATGATACGCAGTATTTT. This sequence encodes CASSLGAGDDTQYF.

The rearrangement links TRBV19 to TRBJ2-3; tentative D call: TRBD2 (6 bases). Trimming cost V 7 bases and J 6 bases, with 17 bases left between them. Germline loops: CDR1 LNHDA, CDR2 SQIVND (reference sequence). The CDR3 is 14 amino acids. CDR3 bases: TGTGCCAGTATGCCCACGGAGGGCCCGGATACGCAGTATTTT. This translates into CASMPTEGPDTQYF. Together with reference TRBV19 and TRBJ2-3, the CDR3 gives the full variable domain: DGGITQSPKYLFRKEGQNVTLSCEQNLNHDAMYWYRQDPGQGLRLIYYSQIVNDFQKGDIAEGYSVSREKKESFPLTVTSAQKNPTAFYLCASMPTEGPDTQYFGPGTRLTVL.

This clonotype came up a few times. CDR3: CSARVLGTDTQYF. The DNA for the CDR3 is TGCAGTGCTAGAGTCCTGGGCACAGATACGCAGTATTTT. The chain joins TRBV20-1 to TRBJ2-3; D ambiguous. The CDR3 extends over 13 amino acids. CDR1 is DFQATT, CDR2 SNEGSKA, per germline (reference sequence). Trimming removed 1 base from V and 1 base from J, with 6 bases in between.

The rearrangement links TRBV5-1 to TRBJ2-1; TRBD2 is a possible D gene (5 bases). Germline CDR1 is SGHRS and CDR2 is YFSETQ. V shed 5 bases and J shed 10 bases, with 16 bases lying between them. The CDR3 length is 13 residues. The CDR3 sequence is CASRTLEGTEQFF. The CDR3 nucleotides are TGCGCCAGCAGGACGTTAGAGGGCACAGAGCAGTTCTTC.

V is TRBV11-2 and J is TRBJ1-4; D ambiguous. From germline, CDR1 is SGHAT and CDR2 FQNNGV. The ends were cut back, 1 base at V and 8 bases at J, with 11 bases in the middle. The length of the CDR3 is 14 residues. The CDR3 DNA is TGTGCCAGCAGCTTAGGGGGAGGAACCGAAAAACTGTTTTTT. This gives the protein CASSLGGGTEKLFF.

The J gene is TRBJ2-7, the V gene TRBV30; 9 bases are shared with TRBD2. This CDR3 comprises 12 residues. Germline trimming cut 2 bases from V and 10 bases from J; bases unmatched to any gene: 6. In germline, CDR1 is GTSNPN, CDR2 SVGIG (reference sequence). In DNA form, the CDR3 reads TGTGCCTGGAGTTGGCGGGAGGGGCCCCAGTACTTC. Its protein product is CAWSWREGPQYF. The variable domain in full, completed from reference TRBV30 and TRBJ2-7, reads SQTIHQWPATLVQPVGSPLSLECTVEGTSNPNLYWYRQAAGRGLQLLFYSVGIGQISSEVPQNLSASRPQDRQFILSSKKLLLSDSGFYLCAWSWREGPQYFGPGTRLTVT.

In this sample, this clonotype turned up once. The rearrangement joins TRBV6-5 to TRBJ1-4; possible D gene TRBD1, 5 bases. The CDR3 sequence is 17 residues long. V was cut by 0 bases and J by 8 bases, with 19 bases left in between. Germline V gives CDR1 MNHEY, CDR2 SVGAGI. CDR3 DNA: TGTGCCAGCAGTTACTCCCCGAGGGGAGGCGGCAGGGAAAAACTGTTTTTT. Residues: CASSYSPRGGGREKLFF.

The gene calls are TRBV2 and TRBJ2-5; D perhaps matches TRBD1 (5 bases). Trimming removed 8 bases at V and 1 base at J, with 11 bases between. The CDR3 consists of 13 residues. The germline V gene encodes CDR1 SNHLY and CDR2 FYNNEI. Here the CDR3 reads CASDAGPQETQYF. The CDR3 DNA follows: TGTGCCAGCGATGCAGGGCCCCAAGAGACCCAGTACTTC.

The chain joins TRBV20-1 to TRBJ1-4; TRBD1 might be the D (6 bases). The CDR3 loop spans 14 amino acids. The germline V and J ends were trimmed by 0 bases and 15 bases, with 20 bases remaining between them. Germline CDR1 is DFQATT and CDR2 is SNEGSKA (reference sequence). The CDR3 bases are TGCAGTGCTAGAGATTTAGATCAACAGGGCCTGATGTTTTTT. It translates to CSARDLDQQGLMFF.

This clonotype has more than one count but fewer than ten. V usage is TRBV27 and J usage is TRBJ1-5; 9 bases fit TRBD1. The CDR3 spans 15 residues. Germline V gene data show CDR1 as MNHEY and CDR2 as SMNVEV (reference sequence). Trimming removed 4 bases from V and 5 bases from J; junction bases left unmatched: 6. The CDR3 DNA is TGTGCCAGCAGTTACGGACAGGGGAGACATCAGCCCCAGCATTTT. The encoded protein is CASSYGQGRHQPQHF.

The rearrangement uses TRBV20-1 and TRBJ2-2, with 9 bases aligning to TRBD2. J was trimmed by 4 bases and V by 6 bases; bases with no gene match: 6. Germline V gene lookup returns CDR1 DFQATT and CDR2 SNEGSKA (reference sequence). The CDR3 sequence is 14 residues long. In nucleotides, the CDR3 is TGCAGTGCCGAAGCGGGAGGATTCACCGGGGAGCTGTTTTTT. This codes for CSAEAGGFTGELFF.

The chain uses TRBV12-3 or TRBV12-4 and TRBJ2-1; 9 bases agree with TRBD2. With 6 bases clipped from V and 1 base from J, the junction kept 4 bases outside the gene matches. This CDR3 is built from 15 residues. In nucleotides, the CDR3 is TGTGCCAGCAGGTCGAGCGGGAGGTCCTACAATGAGCAGTTCTTC. This translates into CASRSSGRSYNEQFF.

The chain combines TRBV5-4 with TRBJ2-3; 9 nucleotides agree with TRBD2. After removal of 4 bases from V and 5 bases from J, the junction contained 8 bases not matched to a gene. This CDR3 has 15 residues. The germline V gene has CDR1 SGHNT and CDR2 YYREEE (reference sequence). The CDR3 reads CASSQLAGLGDTQYF. The DNA of the CDR3 is TGTGCCAGCAGCCAGCTAGCGGGATTGGGAGATACGCAGTATTTT.

The rearrangement links TRBV7-3 to TRBJ2-1; maybe TRBD2 (6 bases). The CDR3 sequence is 16 residues long. The V gene lost 1 base and the J gene lost 8 bases, with 18 bases spanning the gap. The germline gives CDR1 SGHTA, CDR2 FQGTGA. CDR3 DNA sequence: TGTGCCAGCAGCTTAATGGGGCCGGGAGCGTCTGATGAGCAGTTCTTC. Translating it yields CASSLMGPGASDEQFF.

The chain employs TRBV19 and TRBJ2-1, with a possible D match to TRBD1 (6 bases). The CDR3 runs to 13 residues. The ends were cut back, 6 bases at V and 6 bases at J, with 12 bases in the middle. Germline V lookup: CDR1 LNHDA, CDR2 SQIVND (reference sequence). CDR3: CASRGFRGNEQFF. As DNA, the CDR3 is TGTGCCAGTAGGGGATTCAGGGGCAATGAGCAGTTCTTC.